These T cell receptor beta chains were read from a single sample in a study of blood T cell repertoires in COVID-19. Libraries were prepared by immunoSEQ multiplex PCR; TCRdb keeps only in-frame clonotypes and omits some of them. The sample holds over 150,000 clones, approximately 73% seen once. The sequenced sample was peripheral blood. These TCRs come from a woman aged 80 or over with acute or convalescent COVID-19. The CDR3 runs from the conserved cysteine through the conserved F or W. Each record gives: J gene, clone size, V gene, D gene, CDR3 protein, CDR3 DNA. A D gene is named only where the DNA matches it firmly. Clone size, where shown, is once, few, many, or a class for clones that have expanded.

TRBJ2-7 once TRBV10-2 - CASSTGISWEQYF TGCGCCAGCAGTACAGGGATTTCGTGGGAGCAGTACTTC
TRBJ1-4 - TRBV19 - CASSIWDTSTNEKLFF TGTGCCAGTAGTATATGGGACACCTCAACTAATGAAAAACTGTTTTTT
TRBJ2-2 - TRBV10-1 TRBD2 CAPYSGRAPTGELFF TGCGCCCCGTATAGCGGGAGGGCCCCCACCGGGGAGCTGTTTTTT
TRBJ1-1 - TRBV5-1 TRBD1 CASSLADRGRLVWTEAFF TGCGCCAGCAGCTTGGCCGACAGGGGGCGGCTTGTTTGGACTGAAGCTTTCTTT
TRBJ2-2 few TRBV5-1 - CASSLARGAVTGELFF TGCGCCAGCAGCTTGGCAAGGGGCGCGGTCACCGGGGAGCTGTTTTTT
TRBJ2-5 - TRBV6-5 - CASSYQDGKETQYF TGTGCCAGCAGTTACCAGGACGGGAAAGAGACCCAGTACTTC
TRBJ1-3 - TRBV30 - CAWSVLGTIYF TGTGCCTGGAGTGTACTAGGCACCATATATTTT
TRBJ1-6 - TRBV7-9 - CASSLTGVDSPLHF TGTGCCAGCAGCTTAACGGGGGTGGATTCACCCCTCCACTTT
TRBJ1-1 - TRBV12-3/TRBV12-4 - CASSWARTEAFF TGTGCCAGCAGTTGGGCGAGAACTGAAGCTTTCTTT
TRBJ2-2 - TRBV19 TRBD1 CASTATGYTGELFF TGTGCCAGTACTGCGACAGGGTACACCGGGGAGCTGTTTTTT
TRBJ2-5 - TRBV27 - CASSPEGLRTQYF TGTGCCAGCAGTCCAGAGGGATTACGGACCCAGTACTTC
TRBJ1-1 once TRBV2 TRBD1 CATGTGMNTEAFF TGTGCCACAGGGACAGGAATGAACACTGAAGCTTTCTTT
TRBJ1-1 - TRBV30 - CAWSLIGHPNTEAFF TGTGCCTGGAGTTTAATTGGGCATCCGAACACTGAAGCTTTCTTT
TRBJ2-3 once TRBV6-2/TRBV6-3 - CASSSLTDTQYF TGTGCCAGCAGTTCTCTCACAGATACGCAGTATTTT
TRBJ2-3 - TRBV2 TRBD2 CASSGGTSGDTQYF TGTGCCAGCAGTGGTGGGACTAGCGGAGATACGCAGTATTTT
TRBJ2-2 - TRBV7-9 - CASILGGSGELFF TGTGCCAGCATCCTCGGGGGAAGCGGGGAGCTGTTTTTT
TRBJ1-1 - TRBV28 - CASSFWNSGNTEAFF TGTGCCAGCAGTTTTTGGAACTCGGGGAACACTGAAGCTTTCTTT
TRBJ2-2 - TRBV29-1 TRBD1 CSVRQGAVGELFF TGCAGCGTACGACAGGGGGCGGTCGGGGAGCTGTTTTTT
TRBJ1-2 - TRBV7-3 - CASSLGDRNGYTF TGTGCCAGCAGCTTAGGAGACAGGAATGGCTACACCTTC
TRBJ1-4 - TRBV19 - CASRRRGEEYEKLFF TGTGCCAGTAGACGGAGGGGAGAGGAGTATGAAAAACTGTTTTTT
TRBJ2-3 - TRBV18 TRBD2 CASSPRPSGRANTDTQYF TGTGCCAGCTCACCACGGCCTAGCGGGAGGGCCAATACAGATACGCAGTATTTT
TRBJ2-1 - TRBV19 TRBD2 CASSTGTSGGNEQFF TGTGCCAGTAGCACAGGGACTAGCGGGGGGAATGAGCAGTTCTTC
TRBJ2-7 few TRBV14 - CASSQQGYEQYF TGTGCCAGCAGCCAGCAGGGGTACGAGCAGTACTTC
TRBJ2-7 - TRBV11-1 TRBD1 CASSPRDRGYEQYF TGTGCCAGCAGCCCCCGGGACAGGGGCTACGAGCAGTACTTC
TRBJ1-4 few TRBV2 - CASRAQGSVGEKLFF TGTGCCAGCAGGGCGCAGGGTAGTGTTGGCGAAAAACTGTTTTTT
TRBJ2-1 - TRBV10-1 TRBD2 CASSKGLAGAEQFF TGCGCCAGCAGCAAGGGACTAGCGGGAGCCGAGCAGTTCTTC
TRBJ1-1 - TRBV7-8 TRBD1 CASTRDRGFRTEAFF TGTGCCAGCACCCGGGACAGGGGTTTCAGGACTGAAGCTTTCTTT
TRBJ2-7 few TRBV3-1/TRBV3-2 - CASSLGLSPYEQYF TGTGCCAGCAGCCTGGGACTTTCCCCCTACGAGCAGTACTTC
TRBJ2-2 - TRBV19 TRBD1 CASNLDRGLSNTGELFF TGTGCCAGTAACCTAGACAGGGGATTATCAAACACCGGGGAGCTGTTTTTT
TRBJ1-2 - TRBV18 TRBD1 CASSQTQGAKDYGYTF TGTGCCAGCTCTCAAACGCAGGGGGCGAAGGACTATGGCTACACCTTC
TRBJ2-6 - TRBV14 - CASSPYRAGANVLTF TGTGCCAGCAGCCCCTACAGGGCTGGGGCCAACGTCCTGACTTTC
TRBJ2-2 - TRBV7-3 TRBD1 CASSLGQAPSGELFF TGTGCCAGCAGCTTAGGACAGGCCCCCTCCGGGGAGCTGTTTTTT
TRBJ1-4 - TRBV7-8 TRBD1 CASSHGQGPRGEKLFF TGTGCCAGCAGCCATGGACAGGGCCCACGGGGTGAAAAACTGTTTTTT
TRBJ2-7 - TRBV5-1 - CASSLTGEALGEQYF TGCGCCAGCAGCTTGACAGGAGAGGCACTTGGCGAGCAGTACTTC
TRBJ2-7 - TRBV5-1 TRBD1 CASSTAAGQGSYEQYF TGCGCCAGCAGCACAGCCGCGGGACAGGGGTCCTACGAGCAGTACTTC
TRBJ2-7 - TRBV7-9 TRBD2 CASSSRSREREAYEQYF TGTGCCAGCAGCTCCCGGAGCAGGGAGCGGGAGGCCTACGAGCAGTACTTC
TRBJ1-6 few TRBV18 TRBD1 CASSPQTGVDSPLHF TGTGCCAGCTCACCGCAGACAGGGGTGGATTCACCCCTCCACTTT
TRBJ2-1 - TRBV5-1 TRBD2 CASSSLAGGDNEQFF TGCGCCAGCAGCTCCTTAGCGGGAGGGGACAATGAGCAGTTCTTC
TRBJ1-4 - TRBV4-2 - CASSQNLGATNEKLFF TGTGCCAGCAGCCAAAATCTCGGGGCAACTAATGAAAAACTGTTTTTT
TRBJ1-2 - TRBV19 TRBD1 CASSPTGNYGYTF TGTGCCAGTAGTCCGACAGGGAACTATGGCTACACCTTC
TRBJ2-6 few TRBV7-9 TRBD2 CASSLGGGASGANVLTF TGTGCCAGCAGCTTAGGCGGGGGGGCGTCTGGGGCCAACGTCCTGACTTTC
TRBJ2-7 - TRBV7-9 - CASSRGQGSTRSYEQYF TGTGCCAGCAGCCGCGGTCAGGGATCGACTCGCTCCTACGAGCAGTACTTC
TRBJ1-1 few TRBV10-1 - CASSESKTENTEAFF TGCGCCAGCAGTGAGTCTAAAACTGAGAACACTGAAGCTTTCTTT
TRBJ1-5 - TRBV19 TRBD1 CASSRTGQTYNQPQHF TGTGCCAGTAGTAGAACGGGACAGACCTACAATCAGCCCCAGCATTTT
TRBJ1-1 - TRBV3-1/TRBV3-2 TRBD1 CASSQDLSGGANTEAFF TGTGCCAGCAGCCAAGATCTTTCAGGGGGCGCGAACACTGAAGCTTTCTTT
TRBJ2-7 - TRBV11-2 - CASSLTGGADYEQYF TGTGCCAGCAGCTTAACCGGCGGAGCCGACTACGAGCAGTACTTC